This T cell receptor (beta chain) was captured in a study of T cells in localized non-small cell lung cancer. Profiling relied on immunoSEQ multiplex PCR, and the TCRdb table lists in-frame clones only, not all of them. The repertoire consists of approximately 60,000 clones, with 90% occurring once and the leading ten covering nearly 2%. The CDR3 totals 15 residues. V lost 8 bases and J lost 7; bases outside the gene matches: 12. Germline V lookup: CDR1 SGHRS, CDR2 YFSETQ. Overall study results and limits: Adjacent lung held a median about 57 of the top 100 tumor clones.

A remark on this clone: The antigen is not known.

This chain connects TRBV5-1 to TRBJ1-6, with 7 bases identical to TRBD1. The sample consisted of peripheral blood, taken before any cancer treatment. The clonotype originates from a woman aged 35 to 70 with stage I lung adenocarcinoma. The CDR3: CASTTGASINSPLHF. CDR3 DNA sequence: TGCGCCAGTACTACAGGGGCCTCTATAAATTCACCCCTCCACTTT. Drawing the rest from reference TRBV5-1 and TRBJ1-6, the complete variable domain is KAGVTQTPRYLIKTRGQQVTLSCSPISGHRSVSWYQQTPGQGLQFLFEYFSETQRNKGNFPGRFSGRQFSNSRSEMNVSTLELGDSALYLCASTTGASINSPLHFGNGTRLTVT.